The T cell receptor (beta chain) described here comes from a study of OX40 agonist ivuxolimab in advanced cancers. Study-level points and caveats: The antigens recognized by the expanded peripheral T cells, that is their antigen specificity, were not determined. Relative to CD4+ cells, CD8+ T cells on average had more expanded clones.

The CDR3 is 17 residues long. V lost 5 bases, J lost 1 base, and 12 bases stayed unmatched. Germline V gene data show CDR1 as MNHEY and CDR2 as SMNVEV (reference sequence). Notes on this clone: Its antigen is unidentified.

The repertoire was sequenced with immunoSEQ multiplex PCR; TCRdb's copy has only in-frame clones and lacks some. Of about 81,000 clones listed, 88% were seen once; the top ten hold about 0.52%. The chain carries TRBV27 and TRBJ1-1, with 8 bases aligning to TRBD1. The sample in question was CD4+ or CD8+ T cells sorted from blood, obtained in a trial of the OX40 agonist ivuxolimab. The receptor was derived from an adult with an advanced solid tumor such as melanoma, head and neck, liver or kidney cancer. CDR3 DNA: TGTGCCAGCAGTCCCTGGTTACCCGGGACAGGGAACACTGAAGCTTTCTTT. It encodes CASSPWLPGTGNTEAFF.